The 3 T cell receptor beta chains below all came from one sample that was sequenced in a study of blood T cells in healthy people across ages. Using a J-beta primer mix together with a sample-barcoded 5' primer, a second PCR was run for roughly 7 to 11 cycles. TCRdb reprocessed the 5' RACE reads with MiXCR, giving one entry per CDR3 protein. The sample records 650,000 to 800,000 distinct CDR3 sequences, around 43% being singletons. The sequenced sample was blood. These receptors were obtained from a man between 60 and 70 years old in good health.

The V and J genes are TRBV11-2 and TRBJ2-5, with 7 bases lining up with TRBD1. Near its end, the DNA agrees better with TRBJ2-1, so the J call may be wrong. Germline lookup yields CDR1 SGHAT and CDR2 FQNNGV. There are 17 residues in the CDR3. The CDR3 coding sequence is TGTGCCAGCAGCTTAGTGGTAGGGGGCGCCTTACAAGAGACCCAGTTCTTC. It specifies CASSLVVGGALQETQFF.

This clonotype was counted a few times. The genes are TRBV11-2 and TRBJ1-5, with D perhaps TRBD1 (5 bases). Between the trimmed V and J ends, which lost 5 bases and 2 bases, there was a span of 10 bases. Germline V lookup: CDR1 SGHAT, CDR2 FQNNGV. CDR3 length: 14 residues. The CDR3: CASSHGGGNQPQHF. CDR3 DNA sequence: TGTGCCAGCAGCCATGGAGGGGGCAATCAGCCCCAGCATTTT.

Only a few counts were recorded for this clonotype. This may be a read error, as it is one base from a much larger clone. The rearrangement uses TRBV29-1 and TRBJ2-5; weak D call: TRBD2 (6 bases). V gave up 7 bases and J gave up 5 bases, with 17 bases separating them. The CDR3 covers 13 residues. Germline V gene sequence: CDR1 SQVTM, CDR2 ANQGSEA. CDR3 amino acids: CSGGGVRGETQYF. In DNA form, the CDR3 reads TGCAGCGGTGGAGGGGTTCGGGGGGAGACCCAGTACTTC.